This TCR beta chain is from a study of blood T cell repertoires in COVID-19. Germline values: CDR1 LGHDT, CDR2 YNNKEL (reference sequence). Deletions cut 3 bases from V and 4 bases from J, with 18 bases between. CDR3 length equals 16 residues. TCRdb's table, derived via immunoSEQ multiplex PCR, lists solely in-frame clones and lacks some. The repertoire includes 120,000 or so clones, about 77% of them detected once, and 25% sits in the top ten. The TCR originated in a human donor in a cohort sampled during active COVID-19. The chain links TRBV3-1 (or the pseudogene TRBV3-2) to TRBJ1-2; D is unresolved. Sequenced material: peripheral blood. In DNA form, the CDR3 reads TGTGCCAGCAGCCAGGAGGTTCGGGGAGGGAGCTATGGCTACACCTTC. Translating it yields CASSQEVRGGSYGYTF.